A single sample gave rise to the 16 T cell receptor beta chains below, sequenced in a study of blood T cells in healthy people across ages. Through a sample-barcoded 5' primer and a J-beta primer mix, a second PCR was run for roughly 6 to 12 cycles. TCRdb re-called the 5' RACE reads through MiXCR, storing one row per CDR3 protein. The sample shows about 900,000 distinct CDR3 sequences, roughly 52% of them seen only once. Sequencing was done on a sample of blood. The receptors here all came from a man aged 25-45 years in good health.

The chain has TRBV6-2 or TRBV6-3 and TRBJ1-4; D gene uncertain. V lost 1 base, J lost 10 bases, and 4 bases lay in between. Germline V CDR1 and CDR2: MNHEY, SVGEGT. CDR3 length: 11 amino acids. For the CDR3, the DNA is TGTGCCAGCAGTTACTTGGGAAAACTGTTTTTT. Protein product: CASSYLGKLFF.

The V and J genes are TRBV20-1 and TRBJ1-2; a weak D match, TRBD1 (5 bases). The CDR3 spans 15 residues. CDR1 is DFQATT, CDR2 SNEGSKA, per germline (reference sequence). The V end lost 2 bases, the J end lost 4 bases, and 17 bases lay between the germline ends. The chain's CDR3 is CSARLSGQVFYGYTF. The CDR3 nucleotides are TGCAGTGCTAGACTGTCGGGGCAGGTGTTCTATGGCTACACCTTC.

The V call is TRBV6-1, the J call TRBJ2-7; D is possibly TRBD1 (5 bases). The CDR3 runs to 11 residues. V was pared by 11 bases and J by 7 bases, with 15 bases between. The germline gives CDR1 MNHNS, CDR2 SASEGT. CDR3 nucleotides: TGTGCCGGGGCAAGCTTATGGGAGCAGTACTTC. Protein product: CAGASLWEQYF.

The V and J genes are TRBV12-3 or TRBV12-4 and TRBJ2-3; a possible D gene is TRBD1 (5 bases). The CDR3 has 14 residues. Trimming stripped 7 bases from V and 6 bases from J, with 17 bases between. The CDR3 spells CASNLGGGADTQYF. Written as DNA, the CDR3 is TGTGCCAGCAACCTGGGCGGTGGGGCGGATACGCAGTATTTT.

To note about this clonotype: Given a much more abundant clone one base away, this may be a read error. V usage is TRBV18 and J usage is TRBJ2-7, with D possibly being TRBD1 or TRBD2 (6 bases each). Matching the DNA end better, TRBJ2-1 makes the J call doubtful. Germline lookup yields CDR1 KGHSH and CDR2 LQKENI. The CDR3 length is 14 residues. The CDR3 region is CASSRNRDSYEQFF. Written as DNA, the CDR3 is TGTGCCAGCTCACGCAACAGGGACTCCTACGAGCAGTTCTTC.

This chain joins TRBV28 and TRBJ2-5; 8 bases match TRBD1. Germline-derived CDR1 and CDR2 are MDHEN and SYDVKM. Trimming cost V 3 bases and J 5 bases; bases outside gene matches: 11. This CDR3 spans 16 amino acids. The CDR3 DNA reads TGTGCCAGCAGTTTGCTAGAACAGGGGGTACGTGAGACCCAGTACTTC. It codes for CASSLLEQGVRETQYF.

The chain employs TRBV9 and TRBJ1-1; possible D gene TRBD1, 5 bases. The germline gives CDR1 SGDLS, CDR2 YYNGEE. This CDR3 comprises 14 residues. The germline V and J ends were trimmed by 0 bases and 2 bases, with 8 bases remaining between them. Here the CDR3 reads CASSVGGFNTEAFF. CDR3 DNA: TGTGCCAGCAGCGTAGGGGGGTTTAACACTGAAGCTTTCTTT.

J is TRBJ2-1 and V is TRBV12-3 or TRBV12-4; perhaps D is TRBD1 or TRBD2 (6 bases each). The CDR3 is 15 amino acids. V was clipped by 6 bases and J by 0 bases, with 12 bases between them. CDR3 bases: TGTGCCAGCAGGGTCGGGGGCAGCTCCTACAATGAGCAGTTCTTC. It yields the protein CASRVGGSSYNEQFF.

Remarks on this clonotype: Its ends do not fully match the called genes, so a read error is possible. V is TRBV20-1 and J is TRBJ2-1; 8 nucleotides align to TRBD2. Germline CDR1 reads DFQATT; CDR2 reads SNEGSKA (reference sequence). The CDR3 is 15 residues long. The CDR3 DNA follows: TGCAGTGCCAGAGGGGTTGATAGCGGGGAGAGTGAGCAGTTCTTC. It translates to CSARGVDSGESEQFF.

Concerning this clonotype itself: A read error may account for a junction end that differs from germline. The rearrangement uses TRBV7-2 and TRBJ2-2; tentatively, D is TRBD2 (5 bases). The CDR3 spans 14 residues. Germline CDR1 reads SGHTA; CDR2 reads FQGNSA. CDR3 loop: CAGRGRSNTGELFF. The CDR3, as DNA: TGTGCCGGCCGGGGAAGATCGAACACCGGGGAGCTATTTTTT.

This clonotype has a handful of counts. J is TRBJ1-6 and V is TRBV4-2, with D perhaps matching TRBD1 (6 bases). The germline V and J ends were trimmed by 5 bases and 7 bases, with 15 bases remaining between them. CDR1 is LGHNA and CDR2 is YNFKEQ in the germline V gene. The CDR3 length is 15 residues. CDR3 nucleotide sequence: TGTGCCAGCAGCGGGTTGACAGGACGGAATTCACCCCTCCACTTT. Protein: CASSGLTGRNSPLHF.

This clonotype has a handful of counts. The chain is built from TRBV7-2 and TRBJ2-7; TRBD1 or TRBD2 may be the D gene (5 bases each). The V and J ends lost 10 bases and 4 bases respectively, with 17 bases between them. The CDR3 spans 13 residues. From germline, CDR1 is SGHTA and CDR2 FQGNSA. In DNA form, the CDR3 reads TGTGCCACCACAGGCTCTTCGGGGTACGAGCAGTACTTC. It yields the protein CATTGSSGYEQYF.

The chain recombines TRBV5-1 with TRBJ2-1; D remains unclear. V was shortened by 5 bases and J by 2 bases, with 8 bases between the two germline ends. The germline CDR1 and CDR2 sequences are SGHRS and YFSETQ. This CDR3 has 13 amino acids. The DNA of the CDR3 is TGCGCCAGCAGATGCGACCCCTACAATGAGCAGTTCTTC. It codes for CASRCDPYNEQFF.

The chain is built from TRBV7-8 and TRBJ2-3; TRBD2 matches at 7 bases. The V and J ends lost 5 bases and 1 base, in that order; junction bases with no gene match: 6. In germline, CDR1 is SGHVS, CDR2 FQNEAQ. This CDR3 has 15 amino acids. The CDR3 reads CASSTTSRGTDTQYF. The CDR3 DNA follows: TGTGCCAGCAGCACGACTAGCAGGGGCACAGATACGCAGTATTTT. The full variable domain, in which reference TRBV7-8 and TRBJ2-3 provide the parts outside the CDR3, is GAGVSQSPRYKVAKRGQDVALRCDPISGHVSLFWYQQALGQGPEFLTYFQNEAQLDKSGLPSDRFFAERPEGSVSTLKIQRTQQEDSAVYLCASSTTSRGTDTQYFGPGTRLTVL.

This chain uses TRBV27 with TRBJ2-3; no firm D call. The V and J ends lost 2 bases and 10 bases respectively, with 4 bases between them. Germline loops: CDR1 MNHEY, CDR2 SMNVEV (reference sequence). The CDR3 is 10 amino acids. The CDR3 loop is CASSLGAQYF. The CDR3, as DNA: TGTGCCAGCAGTTTAGGTGCGCAGTATTTT.

The chain carries TRBV4-2 and TRBJ1-1; D remains ambiguous. CDR1 is LGHNA and CDR2 is YNFKEQ in the germline V gene. V was pared by 2 bases and J by 5 bases, with 12 bases between. This CDR3 contains 14 residues. The CDR3 nucleotides are TGTGCCAGCAGCCAAACCGTTTTTAGGACTGAAGCTTTCTTT. Translated, it gives CASSQTVFRTEAFF.